This TCR beta chain came from a study of blood T cell repertoires in COVID-19 (dated by TCRdb to 2020 to 2021). With respect to the entire study: The collaborator samples originated in the United States, Italy and Spain and spanned the acute and convalescent phases of COVID-19. The material from the prospective study consisted of cDNA or gDNA derived from T cells, B-cell-depleted T cells, or PBMCs. The repertoires were made available in a free public database intended to serve as a resource for research on the immune response to SARS-CoV-2. The sample metadata nearly always contained a de-identified subject ID, COVID-19 status, age in years and sex. Subjects who had been exposed to COVID-19, were actively infected with it, or had recovered from it provided the deeply sampled blood TCRbeta repertoires that made up the dataset. Samples were obtained from the ongoing ImmuneRACE study (first 160 participants) and from some 1,300 subjects provided by 6 global collaborators. Where HLA class I and class II types were available, the types were taken from metadata supplied by the sample provider, not from assay-based typing. What the research found in general, with its limitations: How much clinical and demographic metadata was included differed by source and by participant, and the metadata was provided uncurated.

About this clone: The antigen it recognizes is unknown. Qualities for individual bases were not recorded, and no much larger clone is one base off.

TCRbeta CDR3 regions were amplified from genomic DNA using the immunoSEQ Assay, a bias-controlled multiplex PCR. Regarding the original processing steps: The number of nucleated cells in each sample was estimated by amplification of reference gene primers within the assay. Sequence reads were collapsed and filtered to measure the absolute abundance of every unique TCRbeta CDR3 rearrangement. For each sample, productive Simpson clonality was calculated by taking the square root of Simpson's diversity index across productive rearrangements. Sourced from immuneACCESS, this table was stored by TCRdb with only in-frame sequences that have V and J called. A share of the clones is absent; for the studies checked, an unresolved V gene accounts for under half, and the remainder has no known explanation. V, J and clone size are those of that table, while D and trimming were read from the DNA. A total of 150,000 to 200,000 clones appear in this sample, approximately 85% of them only once. The top ten constitute 9.8% of the sample.

The germline ends are 11 bases apart after V is trimmed by 1 base and J by 5 bases. CDR1 SEHNR and CDR2 FQNEAQ were looked up in the germline V gene (reference sequence). From cysteine to phenylalanine, the CDR3 is 14 amino acids long. Of all the DNA, just the CDR3 is kept, 42 bases in frame from base 1. Each collaborating institution followed its own protocols to collect whole blood in K2EDTA tubes. For TCRbeta analysis, collaborators shipped samples in one of three forms: frozen whole blood, isolated PBMCs, or DNA extracted from either of those sample types. The V and J segments used are TRBV7-9 and TRBJ1-1; no D gene is confidently identified. The receptor's source is a woman of 80 years or more with acute or convalescent COVID-19. The sequenced sample consisted of peripheral blood. The sequenced DNA: TGTGCCAGCAGCTTAGAACCGACGGGGACTGAAGCTTTCTTT. It is translated as CASSLEPTGTEAFF.